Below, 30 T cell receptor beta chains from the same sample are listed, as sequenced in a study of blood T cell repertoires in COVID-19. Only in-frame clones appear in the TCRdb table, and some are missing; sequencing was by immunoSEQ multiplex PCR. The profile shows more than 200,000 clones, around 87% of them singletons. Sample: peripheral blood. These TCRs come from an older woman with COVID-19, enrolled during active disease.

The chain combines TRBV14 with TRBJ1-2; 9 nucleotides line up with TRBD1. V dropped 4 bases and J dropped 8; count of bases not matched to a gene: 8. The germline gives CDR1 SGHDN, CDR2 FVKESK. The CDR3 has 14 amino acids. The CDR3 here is CASSRTGQGFGYTF. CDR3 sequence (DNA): TGTGCCAGCAGCCGGACGGGACAGGGATTCGGCTACACCTTC.

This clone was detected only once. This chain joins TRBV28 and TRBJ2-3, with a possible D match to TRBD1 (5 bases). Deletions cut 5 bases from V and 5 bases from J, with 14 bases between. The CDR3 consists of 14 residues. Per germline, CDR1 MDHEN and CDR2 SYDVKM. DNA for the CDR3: TGTGCCAGCAGTCCAGGGAATTGGAAAGATACGCAGTATTTT. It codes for CASSPGNWKDTQYF.

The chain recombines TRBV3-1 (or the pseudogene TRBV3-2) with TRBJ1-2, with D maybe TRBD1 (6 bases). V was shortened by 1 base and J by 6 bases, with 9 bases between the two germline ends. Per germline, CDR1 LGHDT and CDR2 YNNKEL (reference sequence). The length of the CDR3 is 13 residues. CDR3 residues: CASSQVQGHGYTF. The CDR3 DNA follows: TGTGCCAGCAGCCAAGTCCAGGGGCATGGCTACACCTTC.

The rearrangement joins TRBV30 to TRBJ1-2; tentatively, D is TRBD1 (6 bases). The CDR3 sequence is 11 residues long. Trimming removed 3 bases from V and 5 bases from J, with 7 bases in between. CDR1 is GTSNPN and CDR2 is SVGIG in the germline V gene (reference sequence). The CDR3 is CAWRQGYGYTF. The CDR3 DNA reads TGTGCCTGGAGACAGGGTTATGGCTACACCTTC.

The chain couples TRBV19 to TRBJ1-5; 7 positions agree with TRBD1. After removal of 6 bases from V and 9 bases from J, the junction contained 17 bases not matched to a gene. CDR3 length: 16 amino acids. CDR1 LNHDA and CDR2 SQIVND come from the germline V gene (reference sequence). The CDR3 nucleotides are TGTGCCAGTAGCTCTCTACCCCTGACAGGGCGCGGGCCCCAGCATTTT. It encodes CASSSLPLTGRGPQHF.

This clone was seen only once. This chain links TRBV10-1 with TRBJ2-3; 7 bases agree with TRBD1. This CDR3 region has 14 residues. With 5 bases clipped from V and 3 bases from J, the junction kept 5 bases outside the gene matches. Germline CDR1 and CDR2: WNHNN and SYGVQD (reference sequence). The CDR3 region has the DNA TGCGCCAGCAGTCGACAGGGTAATACAGATACGCAGTATTTT. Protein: CASSRQGNTDTQYF.

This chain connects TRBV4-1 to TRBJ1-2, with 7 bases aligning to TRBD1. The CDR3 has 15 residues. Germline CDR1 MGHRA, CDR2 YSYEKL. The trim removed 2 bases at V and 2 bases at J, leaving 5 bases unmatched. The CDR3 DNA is TGCGCCAGCAGCCAAAGGGCAGGGGGAAACTATGGCTACACCTTC. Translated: CASSQRAGGNYGYTF.

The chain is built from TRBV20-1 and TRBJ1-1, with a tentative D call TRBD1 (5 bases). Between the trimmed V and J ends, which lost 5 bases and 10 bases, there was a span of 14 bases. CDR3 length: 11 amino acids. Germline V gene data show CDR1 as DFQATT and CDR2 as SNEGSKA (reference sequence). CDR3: CSALPPQGAFF. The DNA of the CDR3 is TGCAGTGCTCTCCCCCCCCAGGGAGCTTTCTTT.

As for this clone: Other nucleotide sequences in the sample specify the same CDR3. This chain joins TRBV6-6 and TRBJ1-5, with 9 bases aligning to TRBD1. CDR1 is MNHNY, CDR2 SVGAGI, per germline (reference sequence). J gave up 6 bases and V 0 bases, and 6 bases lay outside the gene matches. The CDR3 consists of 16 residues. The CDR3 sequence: CASSYSTQGAGQPQHF. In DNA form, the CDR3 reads TGTGCCAGCAGTTACTCGACACAGGGGGCGGGTCAGCCCCAGCATTTT.

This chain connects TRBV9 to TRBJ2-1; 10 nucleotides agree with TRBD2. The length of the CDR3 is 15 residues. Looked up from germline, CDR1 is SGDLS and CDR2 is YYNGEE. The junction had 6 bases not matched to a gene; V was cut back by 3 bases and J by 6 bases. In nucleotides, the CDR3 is TGTGCCAGCAGCGGGCTAGCGGGAGTCCTCAATGAGCAGTTCTTC. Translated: CASSGLAGVLNEQFF.

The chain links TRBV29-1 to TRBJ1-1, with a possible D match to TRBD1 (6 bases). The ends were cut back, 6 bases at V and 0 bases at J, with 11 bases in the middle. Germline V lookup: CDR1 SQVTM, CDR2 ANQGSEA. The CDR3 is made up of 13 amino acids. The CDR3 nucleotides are TGCAGCGTAGAGGGGGAGATGAACACTGAAGCTTTCTTT. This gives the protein CSVEGEMNTEAFF.

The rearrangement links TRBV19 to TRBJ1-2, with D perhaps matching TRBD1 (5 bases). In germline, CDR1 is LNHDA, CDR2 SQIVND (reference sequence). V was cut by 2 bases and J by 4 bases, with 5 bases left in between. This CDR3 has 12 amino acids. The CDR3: CASSIRGYGYTF. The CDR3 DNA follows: TGTGCCAGTAGTATAAGGGGCTATGGCTACACCTTC.

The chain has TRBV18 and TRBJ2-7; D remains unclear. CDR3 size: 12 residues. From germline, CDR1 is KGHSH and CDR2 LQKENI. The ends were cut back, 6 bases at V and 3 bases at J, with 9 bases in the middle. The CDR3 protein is CASSLDLYEQYF. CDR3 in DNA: TGTGCCAGCTCCCTAGACCTCTACGAGCAGTACTTC.

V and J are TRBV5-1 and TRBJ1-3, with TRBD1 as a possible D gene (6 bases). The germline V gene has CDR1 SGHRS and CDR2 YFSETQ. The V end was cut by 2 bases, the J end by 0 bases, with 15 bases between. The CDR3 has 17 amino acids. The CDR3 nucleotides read TGCGCCAGCAGCTTTACTCCAACAGGGCGCTCTGGAAACACCATATATTTT. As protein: CASSFTPTGRSGNTIYF.

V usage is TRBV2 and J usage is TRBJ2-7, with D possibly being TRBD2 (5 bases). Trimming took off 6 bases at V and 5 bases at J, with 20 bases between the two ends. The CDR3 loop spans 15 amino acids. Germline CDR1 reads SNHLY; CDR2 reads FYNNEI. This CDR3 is CASSPLGGSLHEQYF. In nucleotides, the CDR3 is TGTGCCAGCAGCCCCCTAGGAGGAAGCCTTCACGAGCAGTACTTC. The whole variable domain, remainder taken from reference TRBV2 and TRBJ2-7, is EPEVTQTPSHQVTQMGQEVILRCVPISNHLYFYWYRQILGQKVEFLVSFYNNEISEKSEIFDDQFSVERPDGSNFTLKIRSTKLEDSAMYFCASSPLGGSLHEQYFGPGTRLTVT.

This CDR3 reads CAWSQTGAYEQYF. For the CDR3, the DNA is TGTGCCTGGAGCCAGACAGGTGCTTACGAGCAGTACTTC. This chain connects TRBV30 to TRBJ2-7; a weak D match, TRBD1 (6 bases). The germline V gene encodes CDR1 GTSNPN and CDR2 SVGIG (reference sequence). Between the trimmed V and J ends, which lost 3 bases and 4 bases, there was a span of 13 bases. The CDR3 runs to 13 residues. Full variable domain (rest looked up from reference TRBV30 and TRBJ2-7): SQTIHQWPATLVQPVGSPLSLECTVEGTSNPNLYWYRQAAGRGLQLLFYSVGIGQISSEVPQNLSASRPQDRQFILSSKKLLLSDSGFYLCAWSQTGAYEQYFGPGTRLTVT.

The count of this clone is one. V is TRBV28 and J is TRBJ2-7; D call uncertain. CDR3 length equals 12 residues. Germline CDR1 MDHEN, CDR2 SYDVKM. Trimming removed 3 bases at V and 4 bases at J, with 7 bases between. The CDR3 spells CASSFGQYEQYF. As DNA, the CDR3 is TGTGCCAGCAGTTTTGGGCAGTACGAGCAGTACTTC.

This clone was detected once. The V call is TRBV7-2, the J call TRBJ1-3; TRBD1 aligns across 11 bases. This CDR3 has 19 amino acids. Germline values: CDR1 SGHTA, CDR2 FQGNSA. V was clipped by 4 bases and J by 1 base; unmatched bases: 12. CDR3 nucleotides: TGTGCCAGCAGCTCTTCGTGGACAGGGGGCGCGAAATCTGGAAACACCATATATTTT. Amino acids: CASSSSWTGGAKSGNTIYF.

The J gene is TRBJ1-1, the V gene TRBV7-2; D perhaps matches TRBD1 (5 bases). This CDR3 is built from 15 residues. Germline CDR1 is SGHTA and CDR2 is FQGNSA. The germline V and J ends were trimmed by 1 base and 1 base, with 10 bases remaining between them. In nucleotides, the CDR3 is TGTGCCAGCAGCTTAGGACCCAGGGAGAACACTGAAGCTTTCTTT. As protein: CASSLGPRENTEAFF.

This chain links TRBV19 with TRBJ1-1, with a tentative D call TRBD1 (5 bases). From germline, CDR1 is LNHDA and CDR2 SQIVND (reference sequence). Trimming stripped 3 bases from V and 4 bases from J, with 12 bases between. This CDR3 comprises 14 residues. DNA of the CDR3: TGTGCCAGTAGTATCCCAGGGATGGGCACTGAAGCTTTCTTT. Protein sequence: CASSIPGMGTEAFF.

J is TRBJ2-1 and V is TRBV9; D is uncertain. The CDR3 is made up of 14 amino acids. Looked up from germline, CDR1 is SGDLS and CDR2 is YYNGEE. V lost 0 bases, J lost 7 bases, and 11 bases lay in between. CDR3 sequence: CASSVVWAPNEQFF. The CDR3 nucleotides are TGTGCCAGCAGCGTAGTTTGGGCTCCAAATGAGCAGTTCTTC. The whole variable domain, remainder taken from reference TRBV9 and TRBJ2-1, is DSGVTQTPKHLITATGQRVTLRCSPRSGDLSVYWYQQSLDQGLQFLIQYYNGEERAKGNILERFSAQQFPDLHSELNLSSLELGDSALYFCASSVVWAPNEQFFGPGTRLTVL.

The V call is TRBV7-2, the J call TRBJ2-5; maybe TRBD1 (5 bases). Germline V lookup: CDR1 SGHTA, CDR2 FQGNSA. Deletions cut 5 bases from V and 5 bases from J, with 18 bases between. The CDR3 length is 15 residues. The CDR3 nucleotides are TGTGCCAGCAGCCCCCGGCGGCCCAGGGTGGAGACCCAGTACTTC. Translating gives CASSPRRPRVETQYF.

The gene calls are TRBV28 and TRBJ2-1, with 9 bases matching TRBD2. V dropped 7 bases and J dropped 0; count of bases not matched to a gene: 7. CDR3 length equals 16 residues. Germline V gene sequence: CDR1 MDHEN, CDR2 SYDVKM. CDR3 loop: CASTELAGLSYNEQFF. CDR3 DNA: TGTGCCAGCACTGAACTAGCGGGCCTCTCCTACAATGAGCAGTTCTTC.

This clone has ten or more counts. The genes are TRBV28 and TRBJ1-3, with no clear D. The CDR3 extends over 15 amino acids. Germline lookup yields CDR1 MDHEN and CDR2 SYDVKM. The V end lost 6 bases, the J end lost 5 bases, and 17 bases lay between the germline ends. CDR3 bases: TGTGCCAGCAGCTCCCCAGGCAGGAGGAGAAACACCATATATTTT. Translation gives CASSSPGRRRNTIYF.

The CDR3 spells CASSQESMTDSGNTIYF. The CDR3 DNA is TGTGCCAGCAGCCAAGAGTCGATGACAGACTCTGGAAACACCATATATTTT. The chain joins TRBV3-1 (or the pseudogene TRBV3-2) to TRBJ1-3; D possibly corresponds to TRBD1 (5 bases). The CDR3 contains 17 residues. Trimming removed 0 bases at V and 0 bases at J, with 12 bases between. Germline V gives CDR1 LGHDT, CDR2 YNNKEL (reference sequence).

The CDR3 sequence: CASSTRQGNQPQHF. For the CDR3, the DNA is TGTGCCAGCAGCACTAGACAGGGGAATCAGCCCCAGCATTTT. J is TRBJ1-5 and V is TRBV7-2, with 8 bases matching TRBD1. Losses at the gene ends were 5 bases for V and 4 bases for J; bases not matched to a gene: 4. This CDR3 contains 14 residues. In germline, CDR1 is SGHTA, CDR2 FQGNSA.

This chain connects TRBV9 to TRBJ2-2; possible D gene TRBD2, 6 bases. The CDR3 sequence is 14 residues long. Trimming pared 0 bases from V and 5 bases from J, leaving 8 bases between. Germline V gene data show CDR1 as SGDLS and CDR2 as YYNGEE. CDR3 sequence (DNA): TGTGCCAGCAGCGTAGCGAGCGGGACCGGGGAGCTGTTTTTT. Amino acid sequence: CASSVASGTGELFF.

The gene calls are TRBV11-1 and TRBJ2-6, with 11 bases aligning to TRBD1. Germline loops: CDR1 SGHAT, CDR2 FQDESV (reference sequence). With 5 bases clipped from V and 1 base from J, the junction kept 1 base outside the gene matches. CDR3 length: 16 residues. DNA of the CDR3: TGTGCCAGCAGCAGGGACAGGGGGTCTGGGGCCAACGTCCTGACTTTC. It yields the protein CASSRDRGSGANVLTF.

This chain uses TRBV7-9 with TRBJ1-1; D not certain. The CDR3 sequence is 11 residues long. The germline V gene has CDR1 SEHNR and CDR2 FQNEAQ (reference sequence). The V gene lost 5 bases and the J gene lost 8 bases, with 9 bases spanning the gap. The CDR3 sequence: CASSRVTEAFF. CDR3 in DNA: TGTGCCAGCAGCCGCGTGACAGAAGCTTTCTTT.

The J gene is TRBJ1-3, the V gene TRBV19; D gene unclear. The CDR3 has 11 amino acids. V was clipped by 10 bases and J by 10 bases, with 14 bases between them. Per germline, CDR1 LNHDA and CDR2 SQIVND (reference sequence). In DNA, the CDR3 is TGTGCCAACTATCGAGCAATTACCATATATTTT. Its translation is CANYRAITIYF.